A single sample is the source of the 17 T cell receptor beta chains below, sequenced in a study of blood T cell repertoires in COVID-19 (dated by TCRdb to the early 2020s). Libraries were prepared through the immunoSEQ multiplex PCR assay. Held by TCRdb, this immuneACCESS table contains in-frame sequences only and omits some clones. Under half of the omission traces to an unresolved V gene where checked; the cause of the rest is unknown. The sample table holds 150,000 or so clones, of which roughly 90% were seen once. The top ten clones comprise about 4.1% of the sample. The sample consisted of PBMCs or T cells enriched from blood (not recorded which). The receptors were gathered from a woman in her thirties or forties who had been exposed to COVID-19.

The genes are TRBV7-2 and TRBJ2-5; TRBD2 might be the D (6 bases). Germline assignment: CDR1 SGHTA and CDR2 FQGNSA. V was trimmed by 4 bases and J by 5 bases, leaving 17 bases between them. There are 15 residues in the CDR3. CDR3 loop: CASSSQTLREETQYF. The CDR3 nucleotides read TGTGCCAGCAGCTCCCAAACCCTTCGGGAGGAGACCCAGTACTTC. Full variable domain (remainder filled in from reference TRBV7-2 and TRBJ2-5): GAGVSQSPSNKVTEKGKDVELRCDPISGHTALYWYRQSLGQGLEFLIYFQGNSAPDKSGLPSDRFSAERTGGSVSTLTIQRTQQEDSAVYLCASSSQTLREETQYFGPGTRLLVL.

The chain links TRBV2 to TRBJ1-5; 9 nucleotides align to TRBD1. The CDR3 runs 15 residues. Trimming at V came to 7 bases and at J to 6 bases, leaving 10 bases not matched to a gene. Germline CDR1 SNHLY, CDR2 FYNNEI. CDR3 coding DNA: TGTGCCAGCAAACCCGGGACAGGGAAGGGTCAGCCCCAGCATTTT. Protein: CASKPGTGKGQPQHF.

This rearrangement joins TRBV11-2 to TRBJ1-2, with D uncertain. The CDR3 loop spans 13 amino acids. Trimming pared 7 bases from V and 3 bases from J, leaving 12 bases between. Germline V gene data show CDR1 as SGHAT and CDR2 as FQNNGV. The CDR3 DNA reads as TGTGCCAGCAACTCGGGGTCATACTATGGCTACACCTTC. This sequence encodes CASNSGSYYGYTF. Full variable domain (rest looked up from reference TRBV11-2 and TRBJ1-2): EAGVAQSPRYKIIEKRQSVAFWCNPISGHATLYWYQQILGQGPKLLIQFQNNGVVDDSQLPKDRFSAERLKGVDSTLKIQPAKLEDSAVYLCASNSGSYYGYTFGSGTRLTVV.

The V gene is TRBV4-3, the J gene TRBJ2-1; D is possibly TRBD2 (5 bases). The CDR3 covers 13 residues. V lost 4 bases to trimming and J lost 10 bases, with 14 bases between them. Germline CDR1 LGHNA, CDR2 YSLEER. CDR3 nucleotide sequence: TGCGCCAGCAGCCCGGACCTAGCAATCGAGCAGTTCTTC. Residues: CASSPDLAIEQFF.

The genes are TRBV2 and TRBJ2-7, with D tentatively TRBD1 (6 bases). The germline V gene has CDR1 SNHLY and CDR2 FYNNEI. Trimming removed 4 bases from V and 3 bases from J, with 13 bases in between. The CDR3 runs to 14 residues. CDR3: CASSVSRGYYEQYF. In DNA, the CDR3 is TGTGCCAGCAGTGTCAGCAGGGGCTACTACGAGCAGTACTTC.

The genes are TRBV15 and TRBJ2-1; 8 bases map to TRBD1. This CDR3 contains 15 residues. Germline-derived CDR1 and CDR2 are LNHNV and YYDKDF (reference sequence). The V and J ends lost 6 bases and 3 bases, in that order; junction bases with no gene match: 7. This CDR3 is CATRPDRANYNEQFF. Written as DNA, the CDR3 is TGTGCCACCAGACCGGACAGGGCTAACTACAATGAGCAGTTCTTC.

The chain joins TRBV6-5 to TRBJ1-6; D is uncertain. CDR3 length: 13 amino acids. Germline CDR1 is MNHEY and CDR2 is SVGAGI. Trimming took 5 bases from V and 10 from J, leaving 12 bases between them. Written as DNA, the CDR3 is TGTGCCAGCAGTCCCTTGGAGGTGTCACCCCTCCACTTT. Encoded protein: CASSPLEVSPLHF.

The chain is built from TRBV28 and TRBJ1-1, with no clear D. The CDR3 covers 11 residues. V shed 4 bases and J shed 5 bases, with 5 bases lying between them. The germline V gene encodes CDR1 MDHEN and CDR2 SYDVKM. CDR3 protein: CASSWATEAFF. The CDR3 DNA sequence: TGTGCCAGCAGTTGGGCAACTGAAGCTTTCTTT.

The rearrangement uses TRBV9 and TRBJ2-5; tentatively, D is TRBD2 (5 bases). The CDR3 length is 15 residues. V was shortened by 0 bases and J by 5 bases, with 14 bases between the two germline ends. In germline, CDR1 is SGDLS, CDR2 YYNGEE. The CDR3 spells CASSVDVRGSETQYF. The CDR3 DNA reads TGTGCCAGCAGCGTAGACGTACGGGGATCGGAGACCCAGTACTTC.

The CDR3 DNA reads as TGTGCCAGCAGCCAAGTCGGGGAAGAAGGCTATGGCTACACCTTC. Translated: CASSQVGEEGYGYTF. The chain recombines TRBV14 with TRBJ1-2; D remains unclear. Trimming left V 1 base short and J 4 bases short, with 13 bases between. This CDR3 has 15 residues. CDR1 SGHDN and CDR2 FVKESK come from the germline V gene. Using reference TRBV14 and TRBJ1-2 for the parts outside the CDR3, the full variable domain is EAGVTQFPSHSVIEKGQTVTLRCDPISGHDNLYWYRRVMGKEIKFLLHFVKESKQDESGMPNNRFLAERTGGTYSTLKVQPAELEDSGVYFCASSQVGEEGYGYTFGSGTRLTVV.

This rearrangement joins TRBV4-3 to TRBJ1-3; tentative D call: TRBD1 (5 bases). The CDR3 contains 14 residues. V was clipped by 3 bases and J by 4 bases, with 10 bases between them. Germline CDR1 LGHNA, CDR2 YSLEER. The CDR3, as DNA: TGCGCCAGCAGCCAGACAGCTGAGGGAAACACCATATATTTT. Translating it yields CASSQTAEGNTIYF.

This clone was found a few times. The gene calls are TRBV9 and TRBJ1-1; perhaps TRBD1 as D (6 bases). V lost 1 base and J lost 1, with 8 bases in between. The CDR3 has 14 residues. The germline gives CDR1 SGDLS, CDR2 YYNGEE. The CDR3 protein is CASSVLQGNTEAFF. CDR3 DNA sequence: TGTGCCAGCAGCGTACTACAGGGGAACACTGAAGCTTTCTTT.

The chain employs TRBV9 and TRBJ1-4; D remains unclear. The CDR3 has 14 residues. Trimming pared 0 bases from V and 6 bases from J, leaving 9 bases between. Per the germline V gene, CDR1 is SGDLS and CDR2 is YYNGEE. Here the CDR3 reads CASSVGGQDEKLFF. The CDR3 DNA sequence: TGTGCCAGCAGCGTAGGAGGGCAGGATGAAAAACTGTTTTTT. Variable domain in full (rest from reference TRBV9 and TRBJ1-4): DSGVTQTPKHLITATGQRVTLRCSPRSGDLSVYWYQQSLDQGLQFLIQYYNGEERAKGNILERFSAQQFPDLHSELNLSSLELGDSALYFCASSVGGQDEKLFFGSGTQLSVL.

This chain links TRBV7-9 with TRBJ2-7; 8 nucleotides line up with TRBD1. Germline-derived CDR1 and CDR2 are SEHNR and FQNEAQ (reference sequence). With 4 bases clipped from V and 4 bases from J, the junction kept 9 bases outside the gene matches. The CDR3 loop spans 15 amino acids. The CDR3 DNA follows: TGTGCCAGCAGCTCCGGCGAGACAGGGGATTACGAGCAGTACTTC. This codes for CASSSGETGDYEQYF.

The chain joins TRBV6-5 to TRBJ1-6, with 7 bases fitting TRBD1. V lost 4 bases, J lost 5 bases, and 2 bases stayed unmatched. This CDR3 contains 14 residues. Germline-derived CDR1 and CDR2 are MNHEY and SVGAGI. CDR3 loop: CASSFQGDNSPLHF. The DNA for the CDR3 is TGTGCCAGCAGTTTCCAGGGGGATAATTCACCCCTCCACTTT.

CDR3 sequence reads: CASMARQGWEQPQHF. DNA of the CDR3: TGTGCCAGCATGGCCCGACAGGGTTGGGAGCAGCCCCAGCATTTT. The rearrangement joins TRBV27 to TRBJ1-5, with 7 bases aligning to TRBD1. Trimming cost V 7 bases and J 7 bases; bases outside gene matches: 13. The CDR3 is made up of 15 amino acids. Germline CDR1 is MNHEY and CDR2 is SMNVEV (reference sequence).

The V gene is TRBV6-5, the J gene TRBJ1-1; D gene ambiguous. Germline CDR1 and CDR2: MNHEY and SVGAGI. The CDR3 has 14 residues. V was trimmed by 7 bases and J by 1 base, leaving 13 bases between them. CDR3 DNA: TGTGCCAGCACCCTAAGGAGGCAGAACACTGAAGCTTTCTTT. It is translated as CASTLRRQNTEAFF.